This T cell receptor (beta chain) originates from a study of cytomegalovirus exposure and HLA in healthy donors. Study at large: There were 350 to 400 genotyped donors. Of these, roughly 82% fell in the genetic ancestry cluster associated with self-reported Caucasian donors. Study observations and caveats: Reported results showed that the classifier diagnosed cytomegalovirus status with high specificity and sensitivity. In a later analysis, across HLA loci, associated TCR counts were highest for DRB1, lowest for HLA-C.

Only one count was recorded for this clone. Antigen unknown. PCR amplification relied on 60 Vbeta primers (plus 13 Jbeta primers). Libraries were prepared by immunoSEQ multiplex PCR; TCRdb keeps only in-frame clonotypes and omits some of them. The sample has about 150,000 clones, 76% seen once. The CDR3 spans 15 residues. Unrecorded immune exposure was likely among donors, who were nominally healthy when sampled. Sequenced sample: PBMCs. The origin of this receptor is a female donor in good health and CMV-seropositive. The rearrangement joins TRBV21-1 to TRBJ2-7; the DNA was not compared with TRBD1, the D call given in the table. TRBV21-1 is a pseudogene segment. In nucleotides, the CDR3 is TGTGCCAGCAGCATCCTAGGCAGGGGGCTCTACGAGCAGTACTTC. Protein sequence: CASSILGRGLYEQYF.